The entry below describes one TCR beta chain. The target of this receptor is not known. The sample holds no much larger clone one base away, and base qualities are not on file. V gives up 5 bases and J gives up 5 bases, and the segment between their germline ends measures 13 bases. There are 14 amino acids in the CDR3, from cysteine to phenylalanine inclusive. Left in the record is the CDR3 DNA by itself, 42 bases read in frame from the first base. Via the germline V gene, CDR1 is SGHTA and CDR2 FQGNSA. The sample is drawn from a study of T cell repertoires and HLA-DP antigens (dated by TCRdb to 2017 to 2018). Regarding the complete study: Using HeLa cells transduced to present allogeneic HLA-DP, the study set up an in vitro model of CD4+ T cell alloreactivity. One alloantigen differed from self by one peptide-binding groove amino acid, whereas the other differed by ten, modelling structurally similar versus dissimilar alloantigens. The three donors, two male and one female, ranged from the 18-to-29 to the 60-to-69 age band. On average, roughly 200 ng of DNA went in for sorted CD137+CD4+ samples, versus about 1,200 ng for pre-culture CD4+ samples. Paper-wide results and their limitations: The naive and memory CD4+ repertoires were not analysed as separate populations. Sorted CD137+ cells showed similar clonality against both alloantigens (approximately 0.4), much higher than the clonality of pre-culture samples (roughly 0.039). Clones undetected before culture had an average cumulative frequency of approximately 35% against one allele and approximately 50% against the other. Limitations included only a few donors, a non-physiological HeLa antigen-presenting system, and the use of total CD4+ responder cells.

TCRB CDR3 regions were amplified with the immunoSEQ multiplex PCR using forward primers for 54 TRBV segments and reverse primers for 13 TRBJ segments. Pre-culture CD4+ samples were sequenced at deep resolution, targeting under 250,000 T cell genomes. Sequencing of amplicons was performed on an Illumina HiSeq System, and 87 bp reads covering the CDR3 were generated. On the authors' methods: PCR and sequencing errors in the reads were corrected, and CDR3 regions were defined by aligning to IMGT reference sequences. Synthetic template pools were used to estimate template counts and unique rearrangement counts. Clonality was calculated as 1 minus Pielou's evenness. The Daley-Smith estimator was used to estimate richness. Repertoire overlap was measured with Morisita's index. Clones present in cultured samples but not detected in the pre-culture repertoire of the same donor were defined as low-abundance clones. In its TCRdb copy, this immuneACCESS table keeps in-frame sequences only and misses some clones. Where compared with another copy, unresolved V genes explain less than half of these, and the others have no known cause. V and J calls and clone size are as listed in that table; D and trimming were resolved from the DNA. Recorded for this sample are about 73,000 clones; just under 80% of them occurred a single time. Jointly, the top ten make up about 1.6% of the sample.

Untouched CD4+ T cells were isolated from Ficoll-separated PBMC by magnetic bead negative selection, reaching an average purity of about 98%. Untouched CD4+ T cells were isolated with magnetic beads from Ficoll-separated PBMC, and a purity of about 98% was reached with negligible CD8+ contamination. Peripheral blood mononuclear cells were supplied by the buffy coats of three healthy blood donors, who served as the study donors. All three donors were CMV seronegative. The DNeasy Blood & Tissue Kit was used to extract genomic DNA. TCRB sequencing was performed on genomic DNA from sorted CD137+CD4+ cells and pre-culture CD4+ baseline samples from each subject.

This chain joins TRBV7-2 to TRBJ2-1, with the identity of the D gene unclear. This receptor was obtained from a man in his fifties or sixties in good health and CMV-seronegative. The material sequenced was CD4+ T cells from PBMCs. CDR3 protein: CASSPLRVDNEQFF. DNA sequence: TGTGCCAGCAGCCCACTCCGGGTCGACAATGAGCAGTTCTTC.